This entry concerns a single TCR beta chain. The CDR3 contains 16 residues. Trimming removed 3 bases from V and 2 bases from J; junction bases left unmatched: 11. Germline CDR1 reads SQVTM; CDR2 reads ANQGSEA. The protocol was immunoSEQ multiplex PCR, while the TCRdb copy is restricted to in-frame clones and leaves out a portion. This sample has about 870,000 clones, with 90% to 95% found just once. This sample stems from a study of shared clonotypes between healthy human individuals. Only CD45RO-negative cells positively selected for CCR7 counted as naive CD8 cells, so terminally differentiated effector memory CD45RA+ cells were excluded.

V and J are TRBV29-1 and TRBJ2-7; TRBD2 matches 9 bases. This TCR was recovered from a man aged 25-40 years in good health. Sequences were obtained from naive CD8+ T cells sorted from blood. CDR3 in amino acids: CSVDGEGVAGAYEQYF. In nucleotides, the CDR3 is TGCAGCGTTGATGGGGAGGGGGTAGCGGGAGCCTACGAGCAGTACTTC.